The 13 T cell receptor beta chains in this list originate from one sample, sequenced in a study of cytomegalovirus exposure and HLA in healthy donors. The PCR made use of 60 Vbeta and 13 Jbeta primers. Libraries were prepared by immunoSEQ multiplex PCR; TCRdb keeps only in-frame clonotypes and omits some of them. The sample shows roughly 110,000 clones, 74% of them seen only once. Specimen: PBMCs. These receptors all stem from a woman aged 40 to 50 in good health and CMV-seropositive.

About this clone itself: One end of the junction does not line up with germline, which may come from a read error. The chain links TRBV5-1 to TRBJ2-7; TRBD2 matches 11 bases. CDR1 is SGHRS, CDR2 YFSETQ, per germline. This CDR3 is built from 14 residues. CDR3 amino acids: CAGSYTSGGYEQYF. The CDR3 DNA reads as TGCGCCGGCAGCTATACTAGCGGGGGTTACGAGCAGTACTTC.

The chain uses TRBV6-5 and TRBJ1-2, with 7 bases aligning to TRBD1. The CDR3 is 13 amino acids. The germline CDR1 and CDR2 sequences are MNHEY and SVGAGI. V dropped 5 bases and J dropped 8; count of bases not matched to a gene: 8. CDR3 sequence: CASSENQGGGYTF. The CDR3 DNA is TGTGCCAGCAGTGAAAATCAGGGGGGCGGCTACACCTTC.

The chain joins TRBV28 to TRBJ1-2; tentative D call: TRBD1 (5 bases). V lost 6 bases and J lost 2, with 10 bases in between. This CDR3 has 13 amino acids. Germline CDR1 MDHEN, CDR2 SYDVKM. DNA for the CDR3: TGTGCCAGCAGCCCCGGGGGGAACTATGGCTACACCTTC. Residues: CASSPGGNYGYTF.

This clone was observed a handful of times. In nucleotides, the CDR3 is TGTGCCAGTAGTATCCTTGGAGGACCGCCTAATTCACCCCTCCACTTT. This translates into CASSILGGPPNSPLHF. This chain joins TRBV19 and TRBJ1-6; no firm D call. This CDR3 is built from 16 residues. Germline lookup yields CDR1 LNHDA and CDR2 SQIVND (reference sequence). Trimming cost V 3 bases and J 6 bases, with 15 bases left between them.

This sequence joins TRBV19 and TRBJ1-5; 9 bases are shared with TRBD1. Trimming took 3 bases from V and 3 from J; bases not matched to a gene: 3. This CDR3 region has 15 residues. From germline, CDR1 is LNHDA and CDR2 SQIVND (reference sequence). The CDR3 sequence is CASSIDRGNNQPQHF. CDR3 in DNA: TGTGCCAGTAGTATTGACAGGGGGAACAATCAGCCCCAGCATTTT.

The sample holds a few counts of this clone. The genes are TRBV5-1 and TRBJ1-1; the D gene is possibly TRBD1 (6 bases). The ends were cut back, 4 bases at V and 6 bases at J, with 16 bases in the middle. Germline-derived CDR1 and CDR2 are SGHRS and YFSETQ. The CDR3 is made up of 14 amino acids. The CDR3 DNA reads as TGCGCCAGCAGCCTCGTCACAGGGAGCGCTGAAGCTTTCTTT. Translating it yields CASSLVTGSAEAFF.

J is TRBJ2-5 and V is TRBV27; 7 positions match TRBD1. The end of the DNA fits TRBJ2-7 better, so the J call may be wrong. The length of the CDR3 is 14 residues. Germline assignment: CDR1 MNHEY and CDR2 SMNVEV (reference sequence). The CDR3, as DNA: TGTGCCAGCGGCGGACAGGATAGCTCCTACGAGCAGTACTTC. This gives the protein CASGGQDSSYEQYF.

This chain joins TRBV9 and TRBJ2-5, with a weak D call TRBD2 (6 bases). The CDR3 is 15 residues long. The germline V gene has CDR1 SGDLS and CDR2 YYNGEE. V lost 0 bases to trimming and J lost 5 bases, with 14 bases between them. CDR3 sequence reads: CASSVGETRSETQYF. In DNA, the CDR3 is TGTGCCAGCAGCGTAGGTGAGACTAGAAGCGAGACCCAGTACTTC.

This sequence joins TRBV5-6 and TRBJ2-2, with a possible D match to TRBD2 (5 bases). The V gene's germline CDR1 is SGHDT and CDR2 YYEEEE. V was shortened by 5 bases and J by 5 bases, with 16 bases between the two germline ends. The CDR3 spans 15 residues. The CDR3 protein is CASSWPGLETGELFF. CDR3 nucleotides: TGTGCCAGCAGTTGGCCGGGATTGGAGACCGGGGAGCTGTTTTTT.

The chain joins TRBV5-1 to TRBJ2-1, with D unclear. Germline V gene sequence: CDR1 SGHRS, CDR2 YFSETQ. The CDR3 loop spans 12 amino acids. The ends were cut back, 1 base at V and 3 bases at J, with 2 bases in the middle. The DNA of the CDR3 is TGCGCCAGCAGCTTGCTCTACAATGAGCAGTTCTTC. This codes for CASSLLYNEQFF.

The CDR3 DNA reads as TGTGCCAGCAGCCAACCGGGACTTCGACAGAGTAATGAGCAGTTCTTC. Amino acid sequence: CASSQPGLRQSNEQFF. The chain recombines TRBV4-2 with TRBJ2-1; tentatively, D is TRBD2 (6 bases). Germline CDR1 is LGHNA and CDR2 is YNFKEQ. V lost 2 bases, J lost 7 bases, and 18 bases lay in between. The CDR3 consists of 16 residues.

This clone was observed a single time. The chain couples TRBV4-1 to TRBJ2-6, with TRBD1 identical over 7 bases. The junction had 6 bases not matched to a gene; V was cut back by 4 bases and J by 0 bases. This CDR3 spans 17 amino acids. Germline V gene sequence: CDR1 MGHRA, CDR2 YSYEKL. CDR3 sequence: CASSRGQVYSGANVLTF. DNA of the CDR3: TGCGCCAGCAGCCGAGGACAGGTCTACTCTGGGGCCAACGTCCTGACTTTC.

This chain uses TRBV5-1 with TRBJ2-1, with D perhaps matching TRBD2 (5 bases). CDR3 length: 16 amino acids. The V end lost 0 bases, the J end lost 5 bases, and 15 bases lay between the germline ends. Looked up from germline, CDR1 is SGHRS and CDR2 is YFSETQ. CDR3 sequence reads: CASSLEGPSRDNEQFF. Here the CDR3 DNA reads TGCGCCAGCAGCTTGGAAGGGCCTAGCCGGGACAATGAGCAGTTCTTC. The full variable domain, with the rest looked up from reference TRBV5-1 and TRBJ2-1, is KAGVTQTPRYLIKTRGQQVTLSCSPISGHRSVSWYQQTPGQGLQFLFEYFSETQRNKGNFPGRFSGRQFSNSRSEMNVSTLELGDSALYLCASSLEGPSRDNEQFFGPGTRLTVL.